This TCR beta chain originates from a study of cytomegalovirus exposure and HLA in healthy donors. Comment on this clone: Its antigen is as yet unknown.

Both 60 Vbeta primers and 13 Jbeta primers went into the PCR. Produced via immunoSEQ multiplex PCR; TCRdb's table is partial and in-frame only. The profile shows roughly 120,000 clones, approximately 77% of them singletons. There are 15 residues in the CDR3. V lost 0 bases and J 3 bases, leaving 10 bases between the germline ends. Germline CDR1 and CDR2: SEHNR and FQNEAQ (reference sequence). Study-level results: It is likely that the observed cluster of highly shared sequence variants was a sequencing artifact. Around 18,000 TCR beta sequences were associated with HLA alleles at 0.05 false discovery rate in a later analysis. CMV serostatus stood as the only immune exposure information on hand.

Sequenced material: PBMCs. The origin of this receptor is a man aged 50 or older in good health and CMV-seropositive. This chain links TRBV7-9 with TRBJ2-3; unclear D gene. The CDR3 spells CASSLASGATDTQYF. In DNA form, the CDR3 reads TGTGCCAGCAGCTTAGCTTCGGGTGCAACAGATACGCAGTATTTT.